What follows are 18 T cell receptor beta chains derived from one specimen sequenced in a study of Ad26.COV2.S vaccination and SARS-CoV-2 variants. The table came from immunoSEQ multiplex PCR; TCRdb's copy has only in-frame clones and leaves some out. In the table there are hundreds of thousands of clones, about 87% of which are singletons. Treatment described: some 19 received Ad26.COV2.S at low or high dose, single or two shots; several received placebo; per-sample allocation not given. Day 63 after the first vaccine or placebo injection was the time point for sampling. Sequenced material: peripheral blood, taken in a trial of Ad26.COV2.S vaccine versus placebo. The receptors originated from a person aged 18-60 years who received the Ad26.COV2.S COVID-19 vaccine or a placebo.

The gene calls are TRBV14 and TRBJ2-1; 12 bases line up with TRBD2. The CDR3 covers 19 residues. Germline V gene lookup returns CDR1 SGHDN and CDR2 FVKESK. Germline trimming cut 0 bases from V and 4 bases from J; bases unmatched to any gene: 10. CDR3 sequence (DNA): TGTGCCAGCAGCCAAGATATCGGACTAGCGGGACAGGGGTACAATGAGCAGTTCTTC. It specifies CASSQDIGLAGQGYNEQFF.

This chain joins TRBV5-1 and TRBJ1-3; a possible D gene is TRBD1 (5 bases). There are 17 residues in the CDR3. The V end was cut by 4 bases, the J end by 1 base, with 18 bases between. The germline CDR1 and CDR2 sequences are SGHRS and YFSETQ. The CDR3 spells CASSPTGGTLSGNTIYF. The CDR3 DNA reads TGCGCCAGCAGCCCCACGGGAGGGACTCTGTCTGGAAACACCATATATTTT.

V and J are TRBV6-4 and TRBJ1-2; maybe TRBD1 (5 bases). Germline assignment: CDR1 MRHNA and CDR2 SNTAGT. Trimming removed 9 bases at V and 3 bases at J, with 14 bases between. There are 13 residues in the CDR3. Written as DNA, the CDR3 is TGTGCCAGTTCCCGGGACGGCCACTATGGCTACACCTTC. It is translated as CASSRDGHYGYTF.

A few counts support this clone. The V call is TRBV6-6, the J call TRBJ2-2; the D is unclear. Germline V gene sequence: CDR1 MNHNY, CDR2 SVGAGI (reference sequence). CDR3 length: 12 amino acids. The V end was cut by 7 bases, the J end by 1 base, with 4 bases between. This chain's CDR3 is CASTRNTGELFF. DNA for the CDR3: TGTGCCAGCACAAGGAACACCGGGGAGCTGTTTTTT.

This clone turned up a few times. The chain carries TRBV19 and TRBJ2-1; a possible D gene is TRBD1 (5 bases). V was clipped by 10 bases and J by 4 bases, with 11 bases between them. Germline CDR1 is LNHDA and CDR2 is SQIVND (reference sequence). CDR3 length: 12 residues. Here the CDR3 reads CATSDTYNEQFF. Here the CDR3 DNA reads TGTGCCACCTCGGACACATACAATGAGCAGTTCTTC.

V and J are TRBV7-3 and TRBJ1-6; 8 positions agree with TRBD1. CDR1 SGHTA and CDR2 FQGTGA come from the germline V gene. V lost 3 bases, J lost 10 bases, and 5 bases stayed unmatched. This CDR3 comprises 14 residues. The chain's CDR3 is CASSFQGAGSPLHF. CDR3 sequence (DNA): TGTGCCAGCAGCTTTCAGGGGGCAGGATCACCCCTCCACTTT. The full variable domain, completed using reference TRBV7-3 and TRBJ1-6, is GAGVSQTPSNKVTEKGKYVELRCDPISGHTALYWYRQSLGQGPEFLIYFQGTGAADDSGLPNDRFFAVRPEGSVSTLKIQRTERGDSAVYLCASSFQGAGSPLHFGNGTRLTVT.

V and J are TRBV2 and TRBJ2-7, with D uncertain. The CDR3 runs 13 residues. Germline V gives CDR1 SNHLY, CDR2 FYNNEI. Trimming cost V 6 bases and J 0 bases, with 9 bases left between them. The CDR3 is CASRVISSYEQYF. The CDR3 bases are TGTGCCAGCAGAGTCATCAGCTCCTACGAGCAGTACTTC.

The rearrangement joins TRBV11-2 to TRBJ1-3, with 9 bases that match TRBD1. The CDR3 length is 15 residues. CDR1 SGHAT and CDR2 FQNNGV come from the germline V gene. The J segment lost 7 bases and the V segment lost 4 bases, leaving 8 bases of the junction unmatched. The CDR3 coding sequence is TGTGCCAGCAGCTCTCTTAGTGGGACAGGGAACACCATATATTTT. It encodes CASSSLSGTGNTIYF.

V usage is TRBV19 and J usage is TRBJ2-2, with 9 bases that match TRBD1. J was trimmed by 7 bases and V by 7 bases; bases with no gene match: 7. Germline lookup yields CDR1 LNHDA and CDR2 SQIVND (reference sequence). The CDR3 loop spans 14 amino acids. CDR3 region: CASKDRGTIGELFF. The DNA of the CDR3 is TGTGCCAGTAAGGACAGGGGAACGATCGGGGAGCTGTTTTTT. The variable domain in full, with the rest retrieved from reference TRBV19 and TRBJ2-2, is DGGITQSPKYLFRKEGQNVTLSCEQNLNHDAMYWYRQDPGQGLRLIYYSQIVNDFQKGDIAEGYSVSREKKESFPLTVTSAQKNPTAFYLCASKDRGTIGELFFGEGSRLTVL.

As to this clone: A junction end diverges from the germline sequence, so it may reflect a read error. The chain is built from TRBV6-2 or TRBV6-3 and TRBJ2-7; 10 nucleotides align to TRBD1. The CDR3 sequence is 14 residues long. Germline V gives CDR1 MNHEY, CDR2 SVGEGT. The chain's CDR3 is CASSYSGTGEAGRF. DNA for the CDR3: TGTGCCAGCAGTTACTCCGGGACAGGGGAGGCCGGGAGATTC.

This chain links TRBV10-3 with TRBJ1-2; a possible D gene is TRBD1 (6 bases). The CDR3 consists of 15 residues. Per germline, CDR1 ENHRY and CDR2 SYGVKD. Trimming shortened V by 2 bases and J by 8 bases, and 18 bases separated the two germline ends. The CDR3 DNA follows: TGTGCCATCAGTGAGACGAGGCAGGGGAGTGAAGGCTACACCTTC. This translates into CAISETRQGSEGYTF.

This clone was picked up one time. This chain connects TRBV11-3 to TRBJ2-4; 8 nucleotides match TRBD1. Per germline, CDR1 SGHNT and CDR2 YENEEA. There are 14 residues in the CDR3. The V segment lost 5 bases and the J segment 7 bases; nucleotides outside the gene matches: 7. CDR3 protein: CASSKTGDWNIQYF. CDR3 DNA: TGTGCCAGCAGCAAGACAGGGGATTGGAACATTCAGTACTTC.

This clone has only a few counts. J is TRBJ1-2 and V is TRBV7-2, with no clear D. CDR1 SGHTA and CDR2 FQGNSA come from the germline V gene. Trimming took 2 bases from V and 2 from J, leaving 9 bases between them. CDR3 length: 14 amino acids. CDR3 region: CASSLLDPNYGYTF. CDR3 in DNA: TGTGCCAGCAGCTTACTGGACCCCAACTATGGCTACACCTTC. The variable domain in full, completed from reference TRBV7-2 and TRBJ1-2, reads GAGVSQSPSNKVTEKGKDVELRCDPISGHTALYWYRQSLGQGLEFLIYFQGNSAPDKSGLPSDRFSAERTGGSVSTLTIQRTQQEDSAVYLCASSLLDPNYGYTFGSGTRLTVV.

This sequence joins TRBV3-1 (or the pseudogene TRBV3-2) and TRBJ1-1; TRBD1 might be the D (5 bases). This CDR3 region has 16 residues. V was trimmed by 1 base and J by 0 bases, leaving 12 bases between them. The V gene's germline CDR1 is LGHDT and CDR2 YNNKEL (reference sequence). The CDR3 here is CASSQALLGVNTEAFF. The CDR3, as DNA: TGTGCCAGCAGCCAAGCCCTTTTGGGGGTGAACACTGAAGCTTTCTTT.

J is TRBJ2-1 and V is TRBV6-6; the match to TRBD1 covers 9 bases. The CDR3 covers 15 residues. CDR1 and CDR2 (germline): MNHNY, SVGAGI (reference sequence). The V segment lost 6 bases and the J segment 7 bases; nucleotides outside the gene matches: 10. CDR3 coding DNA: TGTGCCAGCAGAGATCCAGGGACAGGGTTGAATGAGCAGTTCTTC. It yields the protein CASRDPGTGLNEQFF.

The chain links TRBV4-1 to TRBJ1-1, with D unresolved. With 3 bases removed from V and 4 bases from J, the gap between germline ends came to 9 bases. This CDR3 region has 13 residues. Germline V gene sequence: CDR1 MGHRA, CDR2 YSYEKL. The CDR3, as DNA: TGCGCCAGCAGCCATGGGTGGGGCACTGAAGCTTTCTTT. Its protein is CASSHGWGTEAFF.

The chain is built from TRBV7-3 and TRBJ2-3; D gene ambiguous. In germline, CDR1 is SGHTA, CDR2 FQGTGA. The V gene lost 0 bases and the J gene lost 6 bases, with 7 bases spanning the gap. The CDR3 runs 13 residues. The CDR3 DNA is TGTGCCAGCAGCTTAACAGTCTTGGATACGCAGTATTTT. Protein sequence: CASSLTVLDTQYF.

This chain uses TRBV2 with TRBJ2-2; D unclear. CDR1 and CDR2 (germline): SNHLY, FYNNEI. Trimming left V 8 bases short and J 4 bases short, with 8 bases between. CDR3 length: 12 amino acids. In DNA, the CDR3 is TGTGCCAGCGGTACCCCCACCGGGGAGCTGTTTTTT. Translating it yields CASGTPTGELFF.